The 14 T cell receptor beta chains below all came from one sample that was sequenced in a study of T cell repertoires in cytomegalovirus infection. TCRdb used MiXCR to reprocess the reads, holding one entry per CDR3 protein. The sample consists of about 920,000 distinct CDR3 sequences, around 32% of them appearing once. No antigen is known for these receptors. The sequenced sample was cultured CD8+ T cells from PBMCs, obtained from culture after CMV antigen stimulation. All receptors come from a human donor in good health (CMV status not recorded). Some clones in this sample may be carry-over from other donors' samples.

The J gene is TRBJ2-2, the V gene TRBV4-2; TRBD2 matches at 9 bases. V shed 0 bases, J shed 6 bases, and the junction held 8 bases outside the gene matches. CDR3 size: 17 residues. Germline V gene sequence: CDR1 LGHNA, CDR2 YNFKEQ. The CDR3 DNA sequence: TGTGCCAGCAGCCAAGATTTAGCGGGGGCCGTGGCCGGGGAGCTGTTTTTT. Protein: CASSQDLAGAVAGELFF.

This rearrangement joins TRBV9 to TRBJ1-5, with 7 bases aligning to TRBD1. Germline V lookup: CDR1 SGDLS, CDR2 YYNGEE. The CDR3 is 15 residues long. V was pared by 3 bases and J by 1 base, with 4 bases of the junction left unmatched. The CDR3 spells CASSATGSSNQPQHF. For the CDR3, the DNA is TGTGCCAGCAGCGCGACAGGGAGCAGCAATCAGCCCCAGCATTTT.

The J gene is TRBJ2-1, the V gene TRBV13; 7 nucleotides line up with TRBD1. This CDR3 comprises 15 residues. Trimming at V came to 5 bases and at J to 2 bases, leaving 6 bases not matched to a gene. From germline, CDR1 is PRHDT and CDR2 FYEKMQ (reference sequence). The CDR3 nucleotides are TGTGCCAGCAGCGATACAGGGGACCCCTACAATGAGCAGTTCTTC. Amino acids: CASSDTGDPYNEQFF.

The CDR3 DNA sequence: TGTGTCCCCCTTTTAAGAGCAGGGGGCTTTTTCGAAGAGACCCAGTACTTC. Translating gives CVPLLRAGGFFEETQYF. The V call is TRBV7-2, the J call TRBJ2-5, with TRBD1 identical over 8 bases. The CDR3 runs to 17 residues. Germline loops: CDR1 SGHTA, CDR2 FQGNSA.

The CDR3 region has the DNA TGCGCCAGCAGCTTGTCGACAGGGTCGATTGGCTACACCTTC. Protein product: CASSLSTGSIGYTF. The chain uses TRBV5-1 and TRBJ1-2, with 7 bases fitting TRBD1. Trimming cost V 1 base and J 7 bases; bases outside gene matches: 7. The CDR3 totals 14 residues. The germline V gene has CDR1 SGHRS and CDR2 YFSETQ.

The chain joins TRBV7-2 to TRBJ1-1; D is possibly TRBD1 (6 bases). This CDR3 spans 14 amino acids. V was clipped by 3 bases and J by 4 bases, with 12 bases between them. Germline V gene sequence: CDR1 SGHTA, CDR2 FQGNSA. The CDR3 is CASSFRGARTEAFF. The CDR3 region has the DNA TGTGCCAGCAGCTTCCGGGGGGCGCGCACTGAAGCTTTCTTT.

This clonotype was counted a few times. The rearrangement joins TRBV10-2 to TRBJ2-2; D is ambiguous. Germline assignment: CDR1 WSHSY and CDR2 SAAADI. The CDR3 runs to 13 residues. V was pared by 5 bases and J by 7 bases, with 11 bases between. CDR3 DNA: TGCGCCAGCAGTCCACCGACGAACGGGGAGCTGTTTTTT. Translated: CASSPPTNGELFF.

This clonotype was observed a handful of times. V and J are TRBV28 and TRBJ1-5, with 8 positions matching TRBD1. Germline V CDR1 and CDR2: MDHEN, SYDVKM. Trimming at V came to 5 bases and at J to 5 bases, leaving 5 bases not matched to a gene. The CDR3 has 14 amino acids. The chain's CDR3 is CASSLRGHDQPQHF. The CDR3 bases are TGTGCCAGCAGTCTCAGGGGGCACGATCAGCCCCAGCATTTT. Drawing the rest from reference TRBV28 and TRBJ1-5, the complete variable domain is DVKVTQSSRYLVKRTGEKVFLECVQDMDHENMFWYRQDPGLGLRLIYFSYDVKMKEKGDIPEGYSVSREKKERFSLILESASTNQTSMYLCASSLRGHDQPQHFGDGTRLSIL.

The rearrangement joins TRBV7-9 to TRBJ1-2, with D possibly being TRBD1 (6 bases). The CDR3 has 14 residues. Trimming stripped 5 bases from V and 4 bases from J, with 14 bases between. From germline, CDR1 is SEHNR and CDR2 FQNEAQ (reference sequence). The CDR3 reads CASSHGQKPYGYTF. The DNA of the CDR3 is TGTGCCAGCAGCCACGGACAGAAACCCTATGGCTACACCTTC.

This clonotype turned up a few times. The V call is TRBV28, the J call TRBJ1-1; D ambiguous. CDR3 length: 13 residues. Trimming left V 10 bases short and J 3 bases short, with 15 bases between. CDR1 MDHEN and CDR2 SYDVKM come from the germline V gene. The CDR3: CAICMRGYTEAFF. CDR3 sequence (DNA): TGTGCCATCTGCATGCGCGGGTACACTGAAGCTTTCTTT.

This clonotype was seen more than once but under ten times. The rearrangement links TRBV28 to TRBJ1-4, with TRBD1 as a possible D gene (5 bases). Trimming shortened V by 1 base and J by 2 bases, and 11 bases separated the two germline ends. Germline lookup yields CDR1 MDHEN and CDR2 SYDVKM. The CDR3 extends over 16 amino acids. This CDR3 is CASSLYGARTNEKLFF. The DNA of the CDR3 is TGTGCCAGCAGTTTATACGGGGCGCGGACTAATGAAAAACTGTTTTTT.

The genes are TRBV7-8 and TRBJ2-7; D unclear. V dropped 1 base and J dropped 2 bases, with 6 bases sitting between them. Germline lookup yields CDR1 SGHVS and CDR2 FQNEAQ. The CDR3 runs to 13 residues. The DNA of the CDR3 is TGTGCCAGCAGCTTAGTCAGCCCCTACGAGCAGTACGTC. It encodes CASSLVSPYEQYV.

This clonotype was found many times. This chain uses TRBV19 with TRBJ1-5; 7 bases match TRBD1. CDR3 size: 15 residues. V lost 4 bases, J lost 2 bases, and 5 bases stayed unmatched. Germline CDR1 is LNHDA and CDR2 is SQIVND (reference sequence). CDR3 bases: TGTGCCAGTAGTACAACAGGGGATGGCAATCAGCCCCAGCATTTT. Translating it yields CASSTTGDGNQPQHF.

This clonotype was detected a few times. In nucleotides, the CDR3 is TGCGCCAGCAGCCAAGGGACAGGGAGGTCCTACGAGCAGTACTTC. Translated, it gives CASSQGTGRSYEQYF. The chain couples TRBV4-1 to TRBJ2-7; 8 bases fit TRBD1. The CDR3 totals 15 residues. Germline V lookup: CDR1 MGHRA, CDR2 YSYEKL. V shed 1 base and J 1 base; nucleotides not matched to a gene: 3.